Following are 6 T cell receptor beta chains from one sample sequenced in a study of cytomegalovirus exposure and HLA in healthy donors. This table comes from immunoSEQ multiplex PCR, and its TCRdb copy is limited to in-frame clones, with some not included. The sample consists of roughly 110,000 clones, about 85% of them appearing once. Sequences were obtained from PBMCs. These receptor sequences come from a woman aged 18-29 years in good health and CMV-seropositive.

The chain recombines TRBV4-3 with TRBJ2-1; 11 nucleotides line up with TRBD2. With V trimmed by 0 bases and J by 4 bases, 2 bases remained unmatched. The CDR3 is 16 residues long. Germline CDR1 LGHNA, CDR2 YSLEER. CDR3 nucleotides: TGCGCCAGCAGCCAAGATACTAGCGGGGGATACAATGAGCAGTTCTTC. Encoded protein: CASSQDTSGGYNEQFF.

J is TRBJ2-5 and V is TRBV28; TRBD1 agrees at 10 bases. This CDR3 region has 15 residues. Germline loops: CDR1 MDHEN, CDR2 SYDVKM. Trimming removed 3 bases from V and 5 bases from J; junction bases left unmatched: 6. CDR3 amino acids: CASSFSGTGDETQYF. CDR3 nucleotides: TGTGCCAGCAGTTTTTCCGGGACAGGGGACGAGACCCAGTACTTC.

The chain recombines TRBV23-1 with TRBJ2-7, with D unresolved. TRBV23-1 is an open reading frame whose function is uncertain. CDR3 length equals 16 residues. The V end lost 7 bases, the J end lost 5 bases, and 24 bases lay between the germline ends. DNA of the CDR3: TGCGCCAGCACCCGTGGGCAGAGCTACGAAGCAGACGAGCAGTACGTC. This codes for CASTRGQSYEADEQYV.

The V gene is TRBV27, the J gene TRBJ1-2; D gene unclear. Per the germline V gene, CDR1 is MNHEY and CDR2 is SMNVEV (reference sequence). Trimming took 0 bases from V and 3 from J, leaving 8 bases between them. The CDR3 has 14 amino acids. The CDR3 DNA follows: TGTGCCAGCAGTTTATCTGGGGAGGACTATGGCTACACCTTC. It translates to CASSLSGEDYGYTF.

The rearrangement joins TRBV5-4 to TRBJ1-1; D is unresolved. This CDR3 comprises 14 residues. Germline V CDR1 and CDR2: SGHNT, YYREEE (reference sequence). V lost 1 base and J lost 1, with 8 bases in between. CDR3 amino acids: CASSLKQRNTEAFF. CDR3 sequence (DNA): TGTGCCAGCAGCTTGAAACAAAGGAACACTGAAGCTTTCTTT.

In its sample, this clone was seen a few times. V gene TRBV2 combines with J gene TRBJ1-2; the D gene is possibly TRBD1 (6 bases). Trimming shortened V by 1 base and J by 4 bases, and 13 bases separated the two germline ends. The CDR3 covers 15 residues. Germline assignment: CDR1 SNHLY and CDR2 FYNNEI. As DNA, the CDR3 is TGTGCCAGCAGTGAAGTAGAGGGAGGGGGCTATGGCTACACCTTC. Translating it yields CASSEVEGGGYGYTF.